One and the same sample provided the 20 T cell receptor beta chains below, sequenced in a study of blood T cells in healthy people across ages. Then a second PCR, running about 6 to 12 cycles, was carried out with a sample-barcoded 5' primer and a J-beta primer mix. One entry per CDR3 protein results from TCRdb running MiXCR on the 5' RACE reads. This repertoire shows roughly 2 million distinct CDR3 sequences, around half found once; its top ten account for 2% to 2.5%. The sample consisted of blood. All receptors come from a middle-aged woman in good health.

J is TRBJ2-5 and V is TRBV20-1; 7 nucleotides align to TRBD1. This CDR3 spans 13 amino acids. CDR1 and CDR2 from the germline V gene are DFQATT and SNEGSKA (reference sequence). V trimming: 0 bases; J trimming: 8 bases; junction bases outside the gene matches: 6. Here the CDR3 DNA reads TGCAGTGCTAGAGAAGCGACAGGGAGAACCCAGTACTTC. Its protein product is CSAREATGRTQYF.

J is TRBJ1-6 and V is TRBV12-3 or TRBV12-4; maybe TRBD1 (6 bases). V lost 4 bases and J 8 bases, leaving 9 bases between the germline ends. The CDR3 has 13 residues. CDR3 in DNA: TGTGCCAGCAGTTCACAGGGTTATTCACCCCTCCACTTT. Translation gives CASSSQGYSPLHF.

This clonotype showed up just a few times. The chain couples TRBV20-1 to TRBJ1-5; possibly TRBD1 for D (6 bases). This CDR3 has 18 residues. Trimming pared 5 bases from V and 0 bases from J, leaving 23 bases between. Germline values: CDR1 DFQATT, CDR2 SNEGSKA (reference sequence). This CDR3 reads CSAERTGHQEISNQPQHF. DNA for the CDR3: TGCAGTGCTGAAAGAACGGGACACCAAGAGATTAGCAATCAGCCCCAGCATTTT.

The sample holds a few counts of this clonotype. This rearrangement joins TRBV15 to TRBJ1-6; no reliable D call. Trimming left V 5 bases short and J 8 bases short, with 13 bases between. The CDR3 loop spans 14 amino acids. Germline CDR1 reads LNHNV; CDR2 reads YYDKDF (reference sequence). The CDR3 DNA sequence: TGTGCCACCAGCTCCCGGGCCTGGGATTCACCCCTCCACTTT. Amino acid sequence: CATSSRAWDSPLHF.

The rearrangement joins TRBV25-1 to TRBJ2-7; D is possibly TRBD1 or TRBD2 (5 bases each). The CDR3 sequence is 14 residues long. Germline CDR1 MGHDK, CDR2 SYGVNS. V was trimmed by 5 bases and J by 2 bases, leaving 13 bases between them. This CDR3 is CASSTAGTPYEQYF. The CDR3 nucleotides read TGTGCCAGCAGTACAGCCGGGACCCCCTACGAGCAGTACTTC.

Only a few counts were recorded for this clonotype. The chain recombines TRBV6-6 with TRBJ2-7, with D unclear. This CDR3 contains 12 residues. The germline V gene has CDR1 MNHNY and CDR2 SVGAGI (reference sequence). Trimming shortened V by 5 bases and J by 4 bases, and 9 bases separated the two germline ends. The CDR3 DNA reads TGTGCCAGCAGTCCCACGTGGTACGAGCAGTACTTC. Its protein product is CASSPTWYEQYF.

This chain uses TRBV10-3 with TRBJ2-5, with D unclear. CDR1 is ENHRY, CDR2 SYGVKD, per germline. The CDR3 runs to 13 residues. The V end lost 5 bases, the J end lost 4 bases, and 11 bases lay between the germline ends. The CDR3 reads CAISKNVAETQYF. CDR3 in DNA: TGTGCCATCAGTAAAAATGTGGCAGAGACCCAGTACTTC.

This chain connects TRBV2 to TRBJ2-7; 13 positions match TRBD2. CDR3 length: 16 amino acids. Per germline, CDR1 SNHLY and CDR2 FYNNEI. With V trimmed by 6 bases and J by 3 bases, 8 bases remained unmatched. DNA for the CDR3: TGTGCCAGCAGAGAACCGGGACTAGCGGGGATCTACGAGCAGTACTTC. Its translation: CASREPGLAGIYEQYF.

In regard to this clonotype: One end of the junction fails to match germline, which may point to a read error. J is TRBJ2-3 and V is TRBV7-9, with D maybe TRBD1 (7 bases). The germline CDR1 and CDR2 sequences are SEHNR and FQNEAQ (reference sequence). The CDR3 is 14 residues long. The CDR3 region is CASSSSGGTDTQNF. CDR3 DNA: TGTGCCAGCAGCTCCTCTGGCGGGACAGATACGCAGAATTTT.

This clonotype appeared a few times. This chain links TRBV7-2 with TRBJ1-2, with D possibly TRBD1 on 5 matching bases. V was shortened by 5 bases and J by 3 bases, with 13 bases between the two germline ends. Germline CDR1 and CDR2: SGHTA and FQGNSA. This CDR3 has 14 amino acids. The CDR3 reads CASSLSGFDYGYTF. The DNA for the CDR3 is TGTGCCAGCAGCCTTTCAGGGTTCGACTATGGCTACACCTTC.

The chain recombines TRBV18 with TRBJ2-5, with D possibly called TRBD1 or TRBD2 (5 bases each). The J call may be faulty, since TRBJ2-7 better matches the DNA end. This CDR3 spans 14 amino acids. CDR1 and CDR2 (germline): KGHSH, LQKENI. In DNA form, the CDR3 reads TGTGCCAGCTCGCCCGGGACGGAGATGTACGAGCAGTACTTC. This translates into CASSPGTEMYEQYF.

V gene TRBV10-3 combines with J gene TRBJ1-1; a possible D gene is TRBD1 (5 bases). Per germline, CDR1 ENHRY and CDR2 SYGVKD. With 10 bases removed from V and 1 base from J, the gap between germline ends came to 16 bases. The CDR3 sequence is 14 residues long. This CDR3 is CATGRDGWNTEAFF. The CDR3 nucleotides read TGTGCCACCGGAAGGGACGGATGGAACACTGAAGCTTTCTTT.

The V call is TRBV6-6, the J call TRBJ1-6; weak D call: TRBD1 (6 bases). This CDR3 region has 14 residues. V was shortened by 10 bases and J by 0 bases, with 10 bases between the two germline ends. Germline CDR1 MNHNY, CDR2 SVGAGI (reference sequence). In nucleotides, the CDR3 is TGTGCCAACCAGGGGAGCTCCTATAATTCACCCCTCCACTTT. Amino acids: CANQGSSYNSPLHF.

This chain connects TRBV4-1 to TRBJ2-1; 8 bases match TRBD2. V lost 1 base, J lost 7 bases, and 6 bases stayed unmatched. This CDR3 has 15 amino acids. Germline lookup yields CDR1 MGHRA and CDR2 YSYEKL. The CDR3 nucleotides read TGCGCCAGCAGCCAAGCGACGGGGGGGTTTAATGAGCAGTTCTTC. This codes for CASSQATGGFNEQFF.

About this clonotype: This may come from a read error, since a much larger clone is one base off. This sequence joins TRBV6-6 and TRBJ2-4; no clear D gene. Trimming shortened V by 7 bases and J by 5 bases, and 18 bases separated the two germline ends. The CDR3 has 15 residues. Germline-derived CDR1 and CDR2 are MNHNY and SVGAGI (reference sequence). This chain's CDR3 is CASNQGRATENIQYF. For the CDR3, the DNA is TGTGCCAGCAATCAAGGGCGTGCGACCGAAAACATTCAGTACTTC.

The rearrangement uses TRBV29-1 and TRBJ2-3, with 11 bases fitting TRBD2. V gave up 7 bases and J gave up 5 bases; unmatched junction bases: 11. The CDR3 sequence is 15 residues long. The germline V gene has CDR1 SQVTM and CDR2 ANQGSEA. CDR3 residues: CSAGTGLAGQDTQYF. The CDR3 DNA follows: TGCAGCGCCGGTACTGGACTAGCGGGCCAAGATACGCAGTATTTT.

A few counts support this clonotype. The rearrangement uses TRBV7-9 and TRBJ1-4, with D possibly TRBD1 on 6 matching bases. Germline CDR1 and CDR2: SEHNR and FQNEAQ (reference sequence). This CDR3 spans 13 amino acids. V shed 6 bases and J shed 7 bases, with 12 bases lying between them. The CDR3 DNA reads as TGTGCCAGCAGACAGGGCCTTGGTGAAAAACTGTTTTTT. Translated, it gives CASRQGLGEKLFF. The variable domain in full, with the rest retrieved from reference TRBV7-9 and TRBJ1-4, is DTGVSQNPRHKITKRGQNVTFRCDPISEHNRLYWYRQTLGQGPEFLTYFQNEAQLEKSRLLSDRFSAERPKGSFSTLEIQRTEQGDSAMYLCASRQGLGEKLFFGSGTQLSVL.

This sequence joins TRBV9 and TRBJ2-1; the D is unclear. Germline CDR1 reads SGDLS; CDR2 reads YYNGEE. This CDR3 contains 12 residues. V lost 0 bases and J 9 bases, leaving 7 bases between the germline ends. CDR3 amino acids: CASSVEGLEQFF. CDR3 DNA sequence: TGTGCCAGCAGCGTAGAAGGGCTTGAGCAGTTCTTC.

The genes are TRBV2 and TRBJ2-3; perhaps D is TRBD1 or TRBD2 (5 bases each). V was shortened by 4 bases and J by 2 bases, with 13 bases between the two germline ends. Germline lookup yields CDR1 SNHLY and CDR2 FYNNEI. CDR3 size: 15 residues. The CDR3 nucleotides read TGTGCCAGCAGTGGATCCGGGACCTCCACAGATACGCAGTATTTT. It yields the protein CASSGSGTSTDTQYF. Full variable domain (remainder filled in from reference TRBV2 and TRBJ2-3): EPEVTQTPSHQVTQMGQEVILRCVPISNHLYFYWYRQILGQKVEFLVSFYNNEISEKSEIFDDQFSVERPDGSNFTLKIRSTKLEDSAMYFCASSGSGTSTDTQYFGPGTRLTVL.

The chain uses TRBV7-2 and TRBJ2-5, with D unclear. Germline loops: CDR1 SGHTA, CDR2 FQGNSA. The CDR3 extends over 15 amino acids. Trimming pared 1 base from V and 4 bases from J, leaving 13 bases between. CDR3 nucleotide sequence: TGTGCCAGCAGCTTAGTTACCCTAGGTGGAGAGACCCAGTACTTC. It encodes CASSLVTLGGETQYF.